This TCR beta chain was documented in a study of blood T cell repertoires in COVID-19. In the study overall: Whether acute or convalescent, the COVID-19 samples came from the United States, Italy and Spain. PBMCs, B-cell-depleted T cells, or T cells provided the cDNA or gDNA that made up the material.

As handled by the study authors: Using reference gene primer amplification, nucleated cell counts were estimated. TCRdb's copy holds only in-frame clones and misses some; the assay was immunoSEQ multiplex PCR. V and J calls and clone size follow that table, whereas D and trimming were derived from the DNA. This sample has over 150,000 clones, with approximately 90% found just once. This CDR3 has 15 amino acids. J was trimmed by 4 bases and V by 2 bases; bases with no gene match: 7. From germline, CDR1 is MNHEY and CDR2 SVGAGI. This TCR was recovered from a woman in her sixties who had recovered from COVID-19. Sequenced: peripheral blood. The chain combines TRBV6-5 with TRBJ1-1; 7 bases fit TRBD1. DNA for the CDR3: TGTGCCAGCAGTTACGACAGGGACGGGGGCACTGAAGCTTTCTTT. Translating it yields CASSYDRDGGTEAFF.